Presented here are 12 T cell receptor beta chains from one specimen sequenced in a study of cytomegalovirus exposure and HLA in healthy donors. Vbeta (60) and Jbeta (13) primers were used in the PCR. Assay used: immunoSEQ multiplex PCR; TCRdb lists only in-frame clones, some missing. The sample has about 200,000 clones, around 76% seen once. What was sequenced was PBMCs. Source of these receptors: a man in his forties or fifties in good health and CMV-seropositive.

In the case of this clone: An end of the junction does not agree with germline; a read error may underlie this. The V and J genes are TRBV7-9 and TRBJ1-4, with D possibly TRBD1 on 6 matching bases. This CDR3 is 13 amino acids long. Germline V gene sequence: CDR1 SEHNR, CDR2 FQNEAQ (reference sequence). The CDR3 spells CSSSLNRVEKLFF. CDR3 coding DNA: TGTTCCAGCAGCTTAAACAGGGTTGAAAAACTGTTTTTT.

With regard to this clone: Germline is not matched at one junction end, which may reflect a read error. The sample contains more than one DNA sequence encoding this CDR3. The J gene is TRBJ1-4, the V gene TRBV10-2; D gene uncertain. Per the germline V gene, CDR1 is WSHSY and CDR2 is SAAADI. The CDR3 contains 17 residues. CDR3 sequence: CASSEPRYQRANEKLFF. The CDR3 DNA reads TGCGCCAGTAGTGAGCCTAGGTATCAGCGGGCTAATGAAAAACTGTTTTTT.

This rearrangement joins TRBV27 to TRBJ2-3; 11 bases align to TRBD1. The CDR3 length is 16 residues. The germline gives CDR1 MNHEY, CDR2 SMNVEV (reference sequence). The V and J ends lost 6 bases and 7 bases, in that order; junction bases with no gene match: 12. The CDR3 DNA follows: TGTGCCAGCAGGCCCCCGGACAGGGGGCGGGCGAATACGCAGTATTTT. As protein: CASRPPDRGRANTQYF.

The chain recombines TRBV6-5 with TRBJ2-2; a possible D gene is TRBD2 (6 bases). The ends were cut back, 6 bases at V and 0 bases at J, with 8 bases in the middle. The CDR3 is 14 amino acids. Germline CDR1 reads MNHEY; CDR2 reads SVGAGI. Here the CDR3 reads CASRRTTNTGELFF. The CDR3 DNA is TGTGCCAGCAGAAGGACTACGAACACCGGGGAGCTGTTTTTT.

J is TRBJ2-1 and V is TRBV29-1, with 9 bases aligning to TRBD2. The junction had 13 bases not matched to a gene; V was cut back by 7 bases and J by 6 bases. This CDR3 region has 15 residues. Germline V CDR1 and CDR2: SQVTM, ANQGSEA. The CDR3 sequence is CSAAGGSLGSNEQFF. The CDR3 bases are TGCAGCGCCGCGGGGGGGAGCTTGGGATCCAATGAGCAGTTCTTC.

On this clone: The sample has other DNA sequences that encode this CDR3 too. The V gene is TRBV18, the J gene TRBJ2-1; 11 bases fit TRBD2. CDR3 size: 15 residues. In germline, CDR1 is KGHSH, CDR2 LQKENI. The junction had 5 bases not matched to a gene; V was cut back by 6 bases and J by 4 bases. In nucleotides, the CDR3 is TGTGCCAGCTCCCCAGGGACTAGCGGTTACAATGAGCAGTTCTTC. Translation: CASSPGTSGYNEQFF.

V and J are TRBV5-6 and TRBJ1-1, with D uncertain. Germline loops: CDR1 SGHDT, CDR2 YYEEEE. The CDR3 covers 14 residues. Trimming shortened V by 2 bases and J by 2 bases, and 10 bases separated the two germline ends. CDR3 sequence (DNA): TGTGCCAGCAGCTTCGGGTCAGATAACACTGAAGCTTTCTTT. The encoded protein is CASSFGSDNTEAFF.

Written as DNA, the CDR3 is TGTGCCAGCAGCTTAGGGACAGGGGGCTACGGCTACACCTTC. Translated, it gives CASSLGTGGYGYTF. V gene TRBV7-2 combines with J gene TRBJ1-2, with 11 positions matching TRBD1. The CDR3 contains 14 residues. The germline CDR1 and CDR2 sequences are SGHTA and FQGNSA. The J segment lost 8 bases and the V segment lost 1 base, leaving 3 bases of the junction unmatched.

The sample holds one count of this clone. The chain's CDR3 is CASSPGQNMNTEAFF. The CDR3 DNA reads TGTGCCAGCTCACCGGGACAGAACATGAACACTGAAGCTTTCTTT. V gene TRBV18 combines with J gene TRBJ1-1, with 7 positions matching TRBD1. There are 15 residues in the CDR3. V trimming: 3 bases; J trimming: 0 bases; junction bases outside the gene matches: 4. Looked up from germline, CDR1 is KGHSH and CDR2 is LQKENI.

V is TRBV11-2 and J is TRBJ2-5; TRBD1 is a possible D gene (7 bases). CDR1 is SGHAT and CDR2 is FQNNGV in the germline V gene. The ends were cut back, 2 bases at V and 5 bases at J, with 15 bases in the middle. The CDR3 is made up of 15 amino acids. The CDR3 region has the DNA TGTGCCAGCAGCTTATCAGGGGGACTTGTCGAGACCCAGTACTTC. Translated: CASSLSGGLVETQYF.

The rearrangement uses TRBV7-8 and TRBJ2-5, with TRBD2 matching over 16 bases. The CDR3 consists of 14 residues. V lost 8 bases to trimming and J lost 3 bases; unmatched junction nucleotides: 0. Germline CDR1 and CDR2: SGHVS and FQNEAQ. Here the CDR3 reads CASGTSGREETQYF. The CDR3 DNA reads as TGTGCCAGCGGGACTAGCGGGAGGGAAGAGACCCAGTACTTC. Variable domain in full (rest from reference TRBV7-8 and TRBJ2-5): GAGVSQSPRYKVAKRGQDVALRCDPISGHVSLFWYQQALGQGPEFLTYFQNEAQLDKSGLPSDRFFAERPEGSVSTLKIQRTQQEDSAVYLCASGTSGREETQYFGPGTRLLVL.

The genes are TRBV27 and TRBJ2-1; a weak D match, TRBD2 (6 bases). The V end lost 7 bases, the J end lost 5 bases, and 15 bases lay between the germline ends. CDR1 is MNHEY and CDR2 is SMNVEV in the germline V gene (reference sequence). This CDR3 has 14 amino acids. In DNA form, the CDR3 reads TGTGCCAGCAAAATGGCAGGGAGGAACAATGAGCAGTTCTTC. Its translation: CASKMAGRNNEQFF.